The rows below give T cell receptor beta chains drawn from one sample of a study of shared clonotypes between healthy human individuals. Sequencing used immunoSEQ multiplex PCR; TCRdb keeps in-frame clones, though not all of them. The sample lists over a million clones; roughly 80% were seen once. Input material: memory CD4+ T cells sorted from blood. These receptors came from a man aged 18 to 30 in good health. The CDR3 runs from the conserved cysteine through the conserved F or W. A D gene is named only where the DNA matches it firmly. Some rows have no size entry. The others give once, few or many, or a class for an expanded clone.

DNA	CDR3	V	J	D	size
TGTGCCAGCAGTGATCCGGGACAACCCACCGGGGAGCTGTTTTTT	CASSDPGQPTGELFF	TRBV25-1	TRBJ2-2	-	-
TGTGCCAGCAGAAAGGACAGTACTCTCCCCTACGAGCAGTACTTC	CASRKDSTLPYEQYF	TRBV28	TRBJ2-7	-	-
TGTGCCAGCAGCTCCCGGCAGGGGAAGGTTGGCGAGCAGTACTTC	CASSSRQGKVGEQYF	TRBV5-4	TRBJ2-7	-	-
TGCGCCAGCAGCTCATCCGGCCTATCTTATGGCTACACCTTC	CASSSSGLSYGYTF	TRBV5-1	TRBJ1-2	-	-
TGTGCCAGTAGTATAGGGACAGCTAAAGAGACCCAGTACTTC	CASSIGTAKETQYF	TRBV19	TRBJ2-5	-	-
TGTGCCAGCAGTGAAGCGCAGGGGGGACCCTACGAGCAGTACTTC	CASSEAQGGPYEQYF	TRBV6-1	TRBJ2-7	-	-
TGTGCCAGTAGTATCGCCAGTCCAATCTATCAGCCCCAGCATTTT	CASSIASPIYQPQHF	TRBV19	TRBJ1-5	-	-
TGTGCCAGCAGTGACTCGGGGGAGACCCAGTACTTC	CASSDSGETQYF	TRBV6-4	TRBJ2-5	-	-
TGCGCCAGCAGCTCGGGCCCCCGGGACCGCTACGAGCAGTACTTC	CASSSGPRDRYEQYF	TRBV5-1	TRBJ2-7	-	-
TGTGCCAGCAGTGAAAGAGCAGCCTCCCAAGGCACTGAAGCTTTCTTT	CASSERAASQGTEAFF	TRBV2	TRBJ1-1	-	-
TGTGCCAGCAGTGAAGAACAGAAAGAGACCCAGTACTTC	CASSEEQKETQYF	TRBV2	TRBJ2-5	-	-
TGCGCCAGCAGCAGTGACACGAACACTGAAGCTTTCTTT	CASSSDTNTEAFF	TRBV5-1	TRBJ1-1	-	-
TGTGCCAGCAGTAGACTAGTAGGGGAGACCCAGTACTTC	CASSRLVGETQYF	TRBV27	TRBJ2-5	-	few
TGTGCCAGCAGTGGGGGGACTACCGCAGAGACCCAGTACTTC	CASSGGTTAETQYF	TRBV2	TRBJ2-5	TRBD2	-
TGTGCCAGCAGCCCGGACAACCTCAGCACAGATACGCAGTATTTT	CASSPDNLSTDTQYF	TRBV5-4	TRBJ2-3	-	-
TGTGCCAGCTCACCGGGAGAGGCGAGCTCTGGGGCCAACGTCCTGACTTTC	CASSPGEASSGANVLTF	TRBV18	TRBJ2-6	-	-
TGTGCCAGCAGCTTGACGGGAAGTTCCTACGAGCAGTACTTC	CASSLTGSSYEQYF	TRBV5-4	TRBJ2-7	-	-
TGTGCCAGCAGCCGGGGACTAGCGTCCCGGGGAGGGACCCAGTACTTC	CASSRGLASRGGTQYF	TRBV27	TRBJ2-5	TRBD2	-
TGTGCCAGCAGCCCCCAGGCCGTGAACACTGAAGCTTTCTTT	CASSPQAVNTEAFF	TRBV7-2	TRBJ1-1	-	-
TGTGCCATCAAAGTTAACAGGGGTACCGTTAGCTCTGGGGCCAACGTCCTGACTTTC	CAIKVNRGTVSSGANVLTF	TRBV10-3	TRBJ2-6	TRBD1	-
TGTGCCAGCTCGCCTTCTGGACTTCAAGAGACCCAGTACTTC	CASSPSGLQETQYF	TRBV18	TRBJ2-5	-	-
TGCGCCAGCAGCCCAGGACTTAAAGAGACCCAGTACTTC	CASSPGLKETQYF	TRBV5-1	TRBJ2-5	-	-
TGTGCCAGCAGGCGGGGGGTGACAGGGTCCACAGATACGCAGTATTTT	CASRRGVTGSTDTQYF	TRBV6-6	TRBJ2-3	-	-
TGTGCCAGCAGCTTTGAGGGCGCTGGGGCCAACGTCCTGACTTTC	CASSFEGAGANVLTF	TRBV5-6	TRBJ2-6	-	once
TGTGCCAAGACAGGGTCGGAGACCCAGTACTTC	CAKTGSETQYF	TRBV2	TRBJ2-5	TRBD1	-
TGTGCCAGCAGCGTCAGCGGGGGGACCACCGGGGAGCTGTTTTTT	CASSVSGGTTGELFF	TRBV9	TRBJ2-2	TRBD2	-
TGTGCCAGCAGCTACGAGGACAGGGACACAGATACGCAGTATTTT	CASSYEDRDTDTQYF	TRBV14	TRBJ2-3	TRBD1	once
TGCAGCGTTGACAGGGGGACGGGTGGCTACACCTTC	CSVDRGTGGYTF	TRBV29-1	TRBJ1-2	TRBD1	-
TGTGCCAGCAGTGGGGACTCAGGGGATGGCTACACCTTC	CASSGDSGDGYTF	TRBV2	TRBJ1-2	-	-
TGTGCCAGTAGTCCCTACTATTCGGGAGGGATCGACGAGCAGTACTTC	CASSPYYSGGIDEQYF	TRBV19	TRBJ2-7	TRBD2	-
TGCAGTGCTAGATCTGAAAAACTGTTTTTT	CSARSEKLFF	TRBV20-1	TRBJ1-4	-	-
TGTGCCAGCAGCTTAGCGATACTAGCGGGAGAAGGTGAGCAGTTCTTC	CASSLAILAGEGEQFF	TRBV7-9	TRBJ2-1	TRBD2	-
TGTGCCAGCAGCCGACTTTTGGACAGGGGGATGGTAGGCAATCAGCCCCAGCATTTT	CASSRLLDRGMVGNQPQHF	TRBV5-5	TRBJ1-5	TRBD1	-
TGCGCCAGCGCAATTACACGGTTCACAAAGTCGGGCCAACGTCTGACTTTC	CASAITRFTKSGQRLTF	TRBV5-1	TRBJ2-6	-	-
TGTGCCAGCAGTGAATCTGACTCGGGGGAGACCCAGTACTTC	CASSESDSGETQYF	TRBV2	TRBJ2-5	-	-
TGTGCCAGCACTGCGACAGGGAGTGGCTACACCTTC	CASTATGSGYTF	TRBV6-1	TRBJ1-2	TRBD1	few
TGTGCCACAAGCCGAGCGAATGAGCAGTTCTTC	CATSRANEQFF	TRBV10-3	TRBJ2-1	-	-
TGTGCCAGCAGCAAACGGGGGGTTTACCAAGAGACCCAGTACTTC	CASSKRGVYQETQYF	TRBV14	TRBJ2-5	TRBD2	-
TGTGCCAGCAGCGTAACGACTAGCGGGAAAGAGACCCAGTACTTC	CASSVTTSGKETQYF	TRBV9	TRBJ2-5	TRBD2	-
TGTGCCAGCAGCCGACAGGTCGGCGGCTATGGCTACACCTTC	CASSRQVGGYGYTF	TRBV6-1	TRBJ1-2	-	once
TGTGCCAGCACCAGACAGGGGCGCTACGAGCAGTACTTC	CASTRQGRYEQYF	TRBV28	TRBJ2-7	TRBD1	-